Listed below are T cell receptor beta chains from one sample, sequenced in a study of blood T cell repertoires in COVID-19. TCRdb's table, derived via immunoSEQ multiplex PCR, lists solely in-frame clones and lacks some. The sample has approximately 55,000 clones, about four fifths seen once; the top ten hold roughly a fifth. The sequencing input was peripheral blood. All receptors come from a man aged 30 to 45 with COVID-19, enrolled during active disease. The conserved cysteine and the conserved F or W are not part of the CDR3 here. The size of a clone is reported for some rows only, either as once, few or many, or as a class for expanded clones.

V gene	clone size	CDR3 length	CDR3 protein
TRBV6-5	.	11	ASSPGTNSPLH
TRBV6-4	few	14	ASSVEPGTGADTQY
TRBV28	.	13	ASSLVGRGPGEQY
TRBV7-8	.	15	ASSHQPSGDGEDTQY
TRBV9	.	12	ASSVEEGMGGYT
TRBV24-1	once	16	ATSDSSTGGYGANVLT
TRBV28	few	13	ASGSAGGTPYEQY
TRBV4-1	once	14	ASSQPLAGGTDTQY
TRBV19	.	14	ASSLLGTGTNYGYT
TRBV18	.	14	ASSPPAGDSGNTIY
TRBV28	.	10	ASSSTDTEAF
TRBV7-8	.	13	ASTFSGQAYNEQF
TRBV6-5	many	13	ASVPGQGASTEAF
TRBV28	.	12	ASTFGDRGYEQY
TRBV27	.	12	ASSFLRGSYEQY
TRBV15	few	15	ATSRERPGHSYNEQF
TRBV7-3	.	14	ASSLVGTGGINEQF
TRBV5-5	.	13	ASSLYQAGYNEQF
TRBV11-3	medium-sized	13	ASSPGTGIYTEAF
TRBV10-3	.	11	ATRSGSNEKLF
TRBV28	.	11	ASSYYRVTEAF
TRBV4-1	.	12	ASSQARSSYEQY
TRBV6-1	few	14	ASSEALAGGTDTQY
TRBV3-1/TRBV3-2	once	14	ASSRAGQRANYGYT
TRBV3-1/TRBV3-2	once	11	ASSRRGDETQY
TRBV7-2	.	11	ASSSGSSYEQY
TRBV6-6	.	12	ASSSLSSNQPQH
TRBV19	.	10	ATGKGELGYT
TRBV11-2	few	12	ASSRDRSGYGYT
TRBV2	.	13	ASSEQVSSTDTQY
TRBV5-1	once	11	ASSPGGRIEAF
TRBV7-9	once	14	ASSQSSSGGVGEQF
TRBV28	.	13	ASVAGDRVTGELF
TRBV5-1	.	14	ASSKGLAGVTGELF
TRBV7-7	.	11	ASSPQGRDTQY
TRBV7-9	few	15	ASSLVLWTPDQETQY
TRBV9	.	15	ASSVSLAGARAGELF
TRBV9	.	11	ASSVGGLNEQF
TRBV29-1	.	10	SYSKGKGEQF
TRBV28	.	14	ASRGGLGQGRETQY
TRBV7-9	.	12	ASSNSGGFDEQF
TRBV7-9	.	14	ASSSRPLGENTEAF
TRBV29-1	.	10	SAIGQTYEQY
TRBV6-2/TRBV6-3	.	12	ASSPNRGGYGYT
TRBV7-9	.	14	ASSLVAGPSGNTIY
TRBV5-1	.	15	ASSPWYGTGGGETQY
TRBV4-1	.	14	ASCLSGGQCINEQF
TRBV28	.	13	ASSSSGRGWDEQF
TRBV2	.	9	ASRQEPEAF
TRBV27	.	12	ASSWREHNSPLH
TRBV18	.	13	ASSRETGGGQPQH
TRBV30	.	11	AWSPGLAYEQF
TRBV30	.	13	AWSVLAGGAGELF
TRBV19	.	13	ASRLAGDRRETQY
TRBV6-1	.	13	ASSEALRTANEQF
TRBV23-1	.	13	ASSHRTGVFHEQY
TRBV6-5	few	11	ASRRGSPTEAF
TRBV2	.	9	ASSDFYEQY
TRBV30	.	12	AWTGGNPGQPQH
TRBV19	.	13	ASIRKKGLNQPQH